The entry below describes one TCR beta chain. The source of the sample is a study of T cell changes during pregnancy in multiple sclerosis. This CDR3 spans 18 amino acids. V lost 6 bases to trimming and J lost 4 bases; unmatched junction nucleotides: 20. Germline values: CDR1 MDHEN, CDR2 SYDVKM. Sequencing used immunoSEQ multiplex PCR; TCRdb keeps in-frame clones, though not all of them. The sample contains under 65,000 clones, 93% of which appear only once. J is TRBJ1-1 and V is TRBV28; the match to TRBD1 covers 7 bases. The sequencing used CD8+ T cells from peripheral blood mononuclear cells, collected in the third trimester of pregnancy. This TCR derives from a female donor with multiple sclerosis, enrolled in a pregnancy study. The DNA of the CDR3 is TGTGCCAGCAGATCAACTTATGGGATACAGGGGTATGGCACTGAAGCTTTCTTT. The encoded protein is CASRSTYGIQGYGTEAFF.